This T cell receptor (beta chain) was retrieved from a study of response to subunit inactivated influenza vaccine. MiXCR, applied by TCRdb to the RT-PCR reads, yields one record per CDR3 protein. The repertoire holds under 850,000 distinct CDR3 sequences, about 18% seen once, with 11% in the top ten. Whole-study findings and limits: There was a suggestion from the authors that each seasonal influenza vaccination recruits few new T cells.

This CDR3 spans 15 amino acids. V gave up 1 base and J gave up 5 bases; unmatched junction bases: 5. The V gene's germline CDR1 is LGHNA and CDR2 YNFKEQ. This clonotype showed up many times. The antigen is unknown. This receptor was obtained from a middle-aged man who received an inactivated influenza vaccine. Sequenced here: PBMCs from blood, sampled roughly 5 days after vaccination. The rearrangement links TRBV4-2 to TRBJ2-7; 10 nucleotides agree with TRBD1. The CDR3 DNA sequence: TGTGCCAGCAGCCAAGTGACAGGGGGCTTCGACGAGCAGTACTTC. Protein sequence: CASSQVTGGFDEQYF.